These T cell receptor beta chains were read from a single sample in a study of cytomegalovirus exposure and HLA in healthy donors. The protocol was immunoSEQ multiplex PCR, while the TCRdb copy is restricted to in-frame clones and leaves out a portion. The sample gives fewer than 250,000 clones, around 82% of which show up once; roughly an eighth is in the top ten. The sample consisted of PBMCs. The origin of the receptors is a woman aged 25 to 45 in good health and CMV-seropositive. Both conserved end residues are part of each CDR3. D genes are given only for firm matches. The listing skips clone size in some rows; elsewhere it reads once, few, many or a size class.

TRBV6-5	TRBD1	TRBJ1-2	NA	CASSLTGGGYGYTF	TGTGCCAGCAGTTTGACAGGGGGTGGCTATGGCTACACCTTC
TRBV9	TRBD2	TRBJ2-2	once	CASSVESQGLAGGQGTGELFF	TGTGCCAGCAGCGTAGAGTCCCAAGGACTAGCGGGAGGTCAGGGCACCGGGGAGCTGTTTTTT
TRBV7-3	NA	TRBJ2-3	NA	CASSLRPPLENTQYF	TGTGCCAGCAGCTTAAGACCACCACTAGAAAATACGCAGTATTTT
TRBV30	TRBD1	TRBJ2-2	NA	CAWSPIRTGWRGELFF	TGTGCCTGGAGTCCTATCCGGACAGGGTGGCGTGGGGAGCTGTTTTTT
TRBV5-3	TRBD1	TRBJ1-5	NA	CARSLVWDRGRGNQPQHF	TGTGCCAGAAGCTTGGTATGGGACAGGGGGCGTGGGAATCAGCCCCAGCATTTT
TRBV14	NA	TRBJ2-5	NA	CASSPLGVTGRETQYF	TGTGCCAGCAGCCCCTTGGGGGTAACCGGGAGAGAGACCCAGTACTTC
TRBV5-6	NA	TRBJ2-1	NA	CASTLGSGYNEQFF	TGTGCCAGCACTTTGGGGAGTGGCTACAATGAGCAGTTCTTC
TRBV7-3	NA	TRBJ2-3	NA	CASSSDSSGDTQYF	TGTGCCAGCAGCTCGGACAGTTCGGGAGATACGCAGTATTTT
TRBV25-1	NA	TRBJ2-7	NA	CASSEVGSGDEQYF	TGTGCCAGCAGTGAGGTGGGGAGCGGAGACGAGCAGTACTTC
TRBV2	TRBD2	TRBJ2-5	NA	CASGETSGIGETQYF	TGTGCCAGCGGTGAGACTAGCGGTATCGGAGAGACCCAGTACTTC
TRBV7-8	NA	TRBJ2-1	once	CASSWANERGYEQFF	TGTGCCAGCAGCTGGGCTAACGAACGTGGGTATGAGCAGTTCTTC
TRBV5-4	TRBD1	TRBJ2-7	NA	CASSFTGDGEQYF	TGTGCCAGCAGCTTCACAGGGGACGGGGAGCAGTACTTC
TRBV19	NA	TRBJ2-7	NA	CASSRTVGSEQYF	TGTGCCAGTAGTAGGACAGTGGGCTCCGAGCAGTACTTC
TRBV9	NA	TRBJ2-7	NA	CASSVDPGEDYEQYF	TGTGCCAGCAGCGTAGATCCCGGGGAGGACTACGAGCAGTACTTC
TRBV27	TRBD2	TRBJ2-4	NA	CASSLLAGGMMAKNIQYF	TGTGCCAGCAGTTTACTAGCGGGAGGAATGATGGCCAAAAACATTCAGTACTTC
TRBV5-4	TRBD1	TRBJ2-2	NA	CASSPRTGGRIGELFF	TGTGCCAGCAGCCCTAGGACAGGGGGAAGAATCGGGGAGCTGTTTTTT
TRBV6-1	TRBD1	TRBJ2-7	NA	CASSEAHGTGGSEQYF	TGTGCCAGCAGTGAAGCGCACGGGACAGGGGGCTCCGAGCAGTACTTC
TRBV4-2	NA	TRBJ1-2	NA	CASSQEDFDPNRVRLYNYGYTF	TGTGCCAGCAGCCAAGAGGACTTTGACCCCAACAGGGTACGGCTTTATAACTATGGCTACACCTTC
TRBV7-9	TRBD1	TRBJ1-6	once	CSSSFWDRDPNSPLHF	TGTTCCAGCAGCTTCTGGGACAGGGACCCTAATTCACCCCTCCACTTT
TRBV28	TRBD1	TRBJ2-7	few	CASSPGQGPYEQYF	TGTGCCAGCAGCCCGGGACAGGGACCCTACGAGCAGTACTTC
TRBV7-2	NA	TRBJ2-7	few	CASSLGQPSSYEQYF	TGTGCCAGCAGCTTAGGACAGCCAAGCTCCTACGAGCAGTACTTC
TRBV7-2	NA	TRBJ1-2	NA	CASSPRGGILNYGYTF	TGTGCCAGCAGTCCCCGGGGGGGCATTCTGAACTATGGCTACACCTTC
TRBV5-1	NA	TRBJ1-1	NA	CASSLGGTTNTEAFF	TGCGCCAGCAGCTTGGGCGGTACAACTAACACTGAAGCTTTCTTT
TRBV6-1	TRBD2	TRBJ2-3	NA	CASSGSRTSRSTDTQYF	TGTGCCAGCAGTGGGAGTAGGACTAGTCGGTCGACAGATACGCAGTATTTT
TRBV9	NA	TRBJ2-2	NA	CASSLNIGGASNTGELFF	TGTGCCAGCAGCCTAAATATAGGGGGGGCTTCGAACACCGGGGAGCTGTTTTTT
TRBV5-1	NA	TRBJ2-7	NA	CASSLGPTMTYEQYF	TGCGCCAGCAGCTTGGGACCGACTATGACCTACGAGCAGTACTTC
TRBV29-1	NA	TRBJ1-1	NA	CSVTGLANTEAFF	TGCAGCGTTACAGGGCTCGCGAACACTGAAGCTTTCTTT
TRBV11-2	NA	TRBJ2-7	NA	CASSFDTPTYEQYF	TGTGCCAGCAGCTTTGACACACCAACCTACGAGCAGTACTTC
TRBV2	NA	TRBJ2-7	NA	CASSRRTDGTYEQYF	TGTGCCAGCAGTCGCCGGACAGATGGGACCTACGAGCAGTACTTC
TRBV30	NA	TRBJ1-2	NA	CAWSLQGNGYTF	TGTGCCTGGAGTCTGCAGGGGAATGGCTACACCTTC
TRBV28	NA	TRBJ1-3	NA	CASSLGRGSSGNTIYF	TGTGCCAGCAGTCTGGGACGGGGGAGCTCTGGAAACACCATATATTTT
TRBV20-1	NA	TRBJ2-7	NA	CSAFQRYEQYF	TGCAGTGCCTTCCAGAGGTACGAGCAGTACTTC
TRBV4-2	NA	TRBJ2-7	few	CASSQGFGEQYF	TGTGCCAGCAGCCAAGGCTTCGGCGAGCAGTACTTC
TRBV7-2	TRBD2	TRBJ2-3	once	CASSLGLAAHDTQYF	TGTGCCAGCAGCTTAGGACTAGCGGCCCATGATACGCAGTATTTT
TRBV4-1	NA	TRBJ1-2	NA	CASSQDVQGGGYTF	TGCGCCAGCAGCCAAGATGTTCAGGGAGGTGGCTACACCTTC
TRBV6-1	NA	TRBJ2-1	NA	CASSHGSSYNEQFF	TGTGCCAGCAGTCACGGGAGCTCCTACAATGAGCAGTTCTTC
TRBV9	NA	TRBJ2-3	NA	CASSADLGDTQYF	TGTGCCAGCAGCGCGGACTTGGGTGATACGCAGTATTTT
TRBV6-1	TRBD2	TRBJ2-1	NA	CASSDRTSGRADEQFF	TGTGCCAGCAGTGACCGTACTAGCGGGAGGGCCGATGAGCAGTTCTTC
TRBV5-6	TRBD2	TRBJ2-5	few	CASSLVSGETQYF	TGTGCCAGCAGCTTAGTTAGCGGGGAGACCCAGTACTTC
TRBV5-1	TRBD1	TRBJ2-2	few	CASSLGQGLNTGELFF	TGCGCCAGCAGCTTGGGACAGGGCCTAAACACCGGGGAGCTGTTTTTT
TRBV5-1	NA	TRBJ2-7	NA	CASSLGDNSYEQYF	TGCGCCAGCAGCCTAGGGGACAACTCCTACGAGCAGTACTTC
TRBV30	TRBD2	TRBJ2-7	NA	CAWSLQRGYEQYF	TGTGCCTGGAGTTTACAGCGGGGCTACGAGCAGTACTTC
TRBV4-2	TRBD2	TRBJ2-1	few	CASSQTLRAGDPSSYNEQFF	TGTGCCAGCAGCCAAACCCTACGAGCGGGGGACCCTTCCTCCTACAATGAGCAGTTCTTC
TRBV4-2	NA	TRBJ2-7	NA	CASSPKMGGRRWVYEQYF	TGTGCCAGCAGCCCCAAGATGGGTGGTCGGAGATGGGTCTACGAGCAGTACTTC
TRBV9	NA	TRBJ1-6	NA	CASSGRGNSPLHF	TGTGCCAGCAGCGGCAGGGGAAATTCACCCCTCCACTTT
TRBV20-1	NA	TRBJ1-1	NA	CSASRGVLAFF	TGCAGTGCATCCCGAGGAGTCCTGGCTTTCTTT
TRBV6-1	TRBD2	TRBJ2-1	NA	CASKAGSYNEQFF	TGTGCCAGCAAAGCGGGATCCTACAATGAGCAGTTCTTC
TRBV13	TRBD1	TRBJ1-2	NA	CASSQTGPYGYTF	TGTGCCAGCAGCCAGACAGGGCCCTATGGCTACACCTTC
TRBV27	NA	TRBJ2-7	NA	CASSFIPSSYEQYF	TGTGCCAGCAGTTTCATCCCATCATCCTACGAGCAGTACTTC
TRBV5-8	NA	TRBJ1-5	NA	CASSPGGRLEVGRNQPQHF	TGTGCCAGCAGCCCGGGAGGCCGGTTAGAAGTGGGACGCAATCAGCCCCAGCATTTT